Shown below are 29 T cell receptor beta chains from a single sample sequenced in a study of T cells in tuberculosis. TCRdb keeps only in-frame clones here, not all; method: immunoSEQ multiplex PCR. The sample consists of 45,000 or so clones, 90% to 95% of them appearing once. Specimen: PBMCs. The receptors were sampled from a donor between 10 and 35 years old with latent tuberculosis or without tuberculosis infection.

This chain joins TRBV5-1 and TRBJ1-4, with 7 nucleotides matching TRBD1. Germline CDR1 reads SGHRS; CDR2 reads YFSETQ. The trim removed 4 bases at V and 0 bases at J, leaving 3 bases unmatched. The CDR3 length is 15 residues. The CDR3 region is CASSPTGATNEKLFF. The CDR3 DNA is TGCGCCAGCAGCCCAACAGGGGCAACTAATGAAAAACTGTTTTTT.

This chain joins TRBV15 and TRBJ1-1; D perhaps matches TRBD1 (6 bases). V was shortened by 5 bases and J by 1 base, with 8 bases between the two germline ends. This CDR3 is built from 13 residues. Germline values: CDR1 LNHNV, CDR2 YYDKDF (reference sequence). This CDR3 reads CATSVGGNTEAFF. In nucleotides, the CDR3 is TGTGCCACCAGCGTAGGGGGGAACACTGAAGCTTTCTTT.

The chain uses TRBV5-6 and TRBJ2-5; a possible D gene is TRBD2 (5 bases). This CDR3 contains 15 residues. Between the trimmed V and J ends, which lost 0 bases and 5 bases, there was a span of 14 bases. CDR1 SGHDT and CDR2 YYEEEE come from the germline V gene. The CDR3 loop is CASSLAVTSGETQYF. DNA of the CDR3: TGTGCCAGCAGCTTGGCCGTGACTTCGGGGGAGACCCAGTACTTC.

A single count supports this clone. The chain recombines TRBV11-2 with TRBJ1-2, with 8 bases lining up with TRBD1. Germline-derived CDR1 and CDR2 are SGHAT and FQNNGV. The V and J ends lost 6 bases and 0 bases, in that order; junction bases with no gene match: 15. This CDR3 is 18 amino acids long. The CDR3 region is CASRSPGTGSTSNYGYTF. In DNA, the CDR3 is TGTGCCAGCAGATCGCCCGGGACAGGATCTACCTCTAACTATGGCTACACCTTC.

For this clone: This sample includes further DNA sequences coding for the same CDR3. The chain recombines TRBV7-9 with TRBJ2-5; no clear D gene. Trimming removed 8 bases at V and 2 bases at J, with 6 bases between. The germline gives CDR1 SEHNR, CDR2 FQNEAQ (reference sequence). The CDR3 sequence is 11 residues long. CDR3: CASSLQETQYF. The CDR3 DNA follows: TGTGCCAGCTCCCTTCAAGAGACCCAGTACTTC.

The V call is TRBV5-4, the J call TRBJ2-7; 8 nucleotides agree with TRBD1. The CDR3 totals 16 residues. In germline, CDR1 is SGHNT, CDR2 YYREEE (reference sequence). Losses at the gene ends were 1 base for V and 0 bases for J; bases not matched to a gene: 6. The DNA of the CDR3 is TGTGCCAGCAGCTTGTTGAGACAGGGGCTCTCCTACGAGCAGTACTTC. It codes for CASSLLRQGLSYEQYF.

CDR3 sequence: CASWLGTALNTEAFF. DNA for the CDR3: TGCGCCAGCTGGCTGGGGACAGCATTGAACACTGAAGCTTTCTTT. The V gene is TRBV5-1, the J gene TRBJ1-1, with 7 bases identical to TRBD1. The CDR3 consists of 15 residues. CDR1 SGHRS and CDR2 YFSETQ come from the germline V gene. Unmatched junction bases numbered 9, after V lost 7 bases and J lost 0 bases.

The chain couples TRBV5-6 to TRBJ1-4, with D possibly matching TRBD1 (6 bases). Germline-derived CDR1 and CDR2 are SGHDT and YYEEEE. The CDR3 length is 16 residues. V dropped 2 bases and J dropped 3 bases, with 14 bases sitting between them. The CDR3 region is CASSFTRTASNEKLFF. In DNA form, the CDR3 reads TGTGCCAGCAGCTTCACCCGGACAGCTTCTAATGAAAAACTGTTTTTT. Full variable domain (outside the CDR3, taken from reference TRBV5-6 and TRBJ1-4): DAGVTQSPTHLIKTRGQQVTLRCSPKSGHDTVSWYQQALGQGPQFIFQYYEEEERQRGNFPDRFSGHQFPNYSSELNVNALLLGDSALYLCASSFTRTASNEKLFFGSGTQLSVL.

The CDR3 loop reads CSVGRVLNTEAFF. The CDR3 coding sequence is TGCAGCGTTGGCAGGGTTCTGAACACTGAAGCTTTCTTT. This rearrangement joins TRBV29-1 to TRBJ1-1; D is possibly TRBD1 (5 bases). Trimming left V 4 bases short and J 0 bases short, with 9 bases between. The CDR3 totals 13 residues. Germline values: CDR1 SQVTM, CDR2 ANQGSEA.

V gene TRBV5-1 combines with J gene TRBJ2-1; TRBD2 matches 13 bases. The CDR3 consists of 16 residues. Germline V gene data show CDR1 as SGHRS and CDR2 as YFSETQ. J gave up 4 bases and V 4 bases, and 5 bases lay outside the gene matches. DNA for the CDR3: TGCGCCAGCAGCAAGGGACTAGCGGGATTGTACAATGAGCAGTTCTTC. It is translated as CASSKGLAGLYNEQFF. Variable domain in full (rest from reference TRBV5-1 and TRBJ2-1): KAGVTQTPRYLIKTRGQQVTLSCSPISGHRSVSWYQQTPGQGLQFLFEYFSETQRNKGNFPGRFSGRQFSNSRSEMNVSTLELGDSALYLCASSKGLAGLYNEQFFGPGTRLTVL.

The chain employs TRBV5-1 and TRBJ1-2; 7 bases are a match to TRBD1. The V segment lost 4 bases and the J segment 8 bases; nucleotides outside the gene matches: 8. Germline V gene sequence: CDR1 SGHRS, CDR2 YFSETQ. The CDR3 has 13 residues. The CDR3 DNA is TGCGCCAGCAGCCCGGACAGGATCTTAGGCTACACCTTC. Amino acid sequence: CASSPDRILGYTF.

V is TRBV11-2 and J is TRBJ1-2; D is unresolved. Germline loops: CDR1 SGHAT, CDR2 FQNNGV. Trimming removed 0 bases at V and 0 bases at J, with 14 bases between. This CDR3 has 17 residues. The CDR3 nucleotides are TGTGCCAGCAGCTTAGATGCCGCCTCGATAGCTAACTATGGCTACACCTTC. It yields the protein CASSLDAASIANYGYTF.

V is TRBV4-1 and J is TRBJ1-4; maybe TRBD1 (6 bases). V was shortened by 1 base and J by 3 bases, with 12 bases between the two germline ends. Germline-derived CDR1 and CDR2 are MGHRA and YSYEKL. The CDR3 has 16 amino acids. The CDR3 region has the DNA TGCGCCAGCAGCCAAGGGCGGGGGCCGCCTAATGAAAAACTGTTTTTT. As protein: CASSQGRGPPNEKLFF.

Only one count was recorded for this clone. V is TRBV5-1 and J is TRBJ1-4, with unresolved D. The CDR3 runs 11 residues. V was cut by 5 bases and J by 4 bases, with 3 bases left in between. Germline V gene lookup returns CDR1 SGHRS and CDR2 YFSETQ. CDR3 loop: CASSNNEKLFF. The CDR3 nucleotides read TGCGCCAGCAGTAATAATGAAAAACTGTTTTTT. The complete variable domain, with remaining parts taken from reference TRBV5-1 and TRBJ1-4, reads KAGVTQTPRYLIKTRGQQVTLSCSPISGHRSVSWYQQTPGQGLQFLFEYFSETQRNKGNFPGRFSGRQFSNSRSEMNVSTLELGDSALYLCASSNNEKLFFGSGTQLSVL.

CDR3 sequence (DNA): TGTGCCTGGAGTGGAGGTTCTGGCTACACCTTC. Amino acid sequence: CAWSGGSGYTF. The V and J genes are TRBV30 and TRBJ1-2; D remains unclear. From germline, CDR1 is GTSNPN and CDR2 SVGIG (reference sequence). This CDR3 is built from 11 residues. Trimming pared 1 base from V and 7 bases from J, leaving 7 bases between.

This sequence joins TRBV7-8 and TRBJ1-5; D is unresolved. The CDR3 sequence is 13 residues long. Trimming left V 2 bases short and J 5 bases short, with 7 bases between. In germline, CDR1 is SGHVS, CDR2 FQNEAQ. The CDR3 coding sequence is TGTGCCAGCAGCTTAAGACACGATCAGCCCCAGCATTTT. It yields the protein CASSLRHDQPQHF.

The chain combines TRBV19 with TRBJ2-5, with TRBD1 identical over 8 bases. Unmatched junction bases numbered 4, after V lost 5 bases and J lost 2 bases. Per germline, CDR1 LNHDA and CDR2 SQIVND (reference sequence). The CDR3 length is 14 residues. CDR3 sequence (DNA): TGTGCCAGTAGTCCGACAGGGGCTCAAGAGACCCAGTACTTC. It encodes CASSPTGAQETQYF.

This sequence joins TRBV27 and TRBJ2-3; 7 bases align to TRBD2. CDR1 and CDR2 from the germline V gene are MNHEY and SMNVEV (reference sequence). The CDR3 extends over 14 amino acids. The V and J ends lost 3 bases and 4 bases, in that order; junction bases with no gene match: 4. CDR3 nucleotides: TGTGCCAGCAGTTTGGGCCTAGCGGCAGATACGCAGTATTTT. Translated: CASSLGLAADTQYF.

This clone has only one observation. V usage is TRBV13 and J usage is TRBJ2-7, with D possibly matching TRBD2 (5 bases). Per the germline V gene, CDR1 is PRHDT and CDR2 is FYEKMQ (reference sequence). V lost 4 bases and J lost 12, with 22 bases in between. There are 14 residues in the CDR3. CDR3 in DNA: TGTGCCAGCAGCTCTACCAATCACCCGGGAATAGGGTACTTC. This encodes CASSSTNHPGIGYF.

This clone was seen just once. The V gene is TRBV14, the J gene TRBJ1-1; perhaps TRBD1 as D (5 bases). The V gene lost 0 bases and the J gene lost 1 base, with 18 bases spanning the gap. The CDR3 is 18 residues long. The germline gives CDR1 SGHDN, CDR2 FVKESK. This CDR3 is CASSQEWGHVGANTEAFF. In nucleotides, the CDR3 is TGTGCCAGCAGCCAAGAATGGGGCCACGTAGGGGCGAACACTGAAGCTTTCTTT.

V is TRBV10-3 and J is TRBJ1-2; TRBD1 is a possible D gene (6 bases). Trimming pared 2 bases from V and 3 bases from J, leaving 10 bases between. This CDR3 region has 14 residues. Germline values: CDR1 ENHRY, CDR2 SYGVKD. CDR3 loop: CAISEAQGYYGYTF. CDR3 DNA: TGTGCCATCAGTGAGGCACAGGGATACTATGGCTACACCTTC.

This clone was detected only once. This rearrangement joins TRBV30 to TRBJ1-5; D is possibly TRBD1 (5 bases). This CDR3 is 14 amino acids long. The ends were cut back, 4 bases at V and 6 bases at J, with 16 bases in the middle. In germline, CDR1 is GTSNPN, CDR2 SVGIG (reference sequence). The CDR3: CAWTRRGDRQPQHF. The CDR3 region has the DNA TGTGCCTGGACCCGGCGGGGGGATCGTCAGCCCCAGCATTTT.

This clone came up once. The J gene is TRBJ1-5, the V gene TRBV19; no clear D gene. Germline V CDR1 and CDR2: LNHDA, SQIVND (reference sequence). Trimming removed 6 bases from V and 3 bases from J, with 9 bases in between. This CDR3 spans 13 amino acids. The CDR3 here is CASSPAINQPQHF. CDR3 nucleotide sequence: TGTGCCAGTAGCCCAGCGATCAATCAGCCCCAGCATTTT.

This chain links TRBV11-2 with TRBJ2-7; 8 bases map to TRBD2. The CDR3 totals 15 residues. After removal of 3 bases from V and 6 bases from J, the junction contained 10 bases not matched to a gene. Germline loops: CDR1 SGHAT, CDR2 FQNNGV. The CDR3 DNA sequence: TGTGCCAGCAGCTTTAAACTAGCGGACCCCTCCGAGCAGTACTTC. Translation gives CASSFKLADPSEQYF.

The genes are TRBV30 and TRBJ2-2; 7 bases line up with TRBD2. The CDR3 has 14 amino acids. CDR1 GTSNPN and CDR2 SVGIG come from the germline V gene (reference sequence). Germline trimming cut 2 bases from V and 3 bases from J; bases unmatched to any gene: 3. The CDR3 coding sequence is TGTGCCTGGAGTCTGGGGAGGGACACCGGGGAGCTGTTTTTT. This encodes CAWSLGRDTGELFF.

In nucleotides, the CDR3 is TGTGCCAGTAGTGCGTCGGGGATTTTCACTGAAGCTTTCTTT. This encodes CASSASGIFTEAFF. The V call is TRBV19, the J call TRBJ1-1; D not resolved. The germline V gene encodes CDR1 LNHDA and CDR2 SQIVND (reference sequence). The CDR3 runs 14 residues. V was clipped by 5 bases and J by 4 bases, with 14 bases between them.

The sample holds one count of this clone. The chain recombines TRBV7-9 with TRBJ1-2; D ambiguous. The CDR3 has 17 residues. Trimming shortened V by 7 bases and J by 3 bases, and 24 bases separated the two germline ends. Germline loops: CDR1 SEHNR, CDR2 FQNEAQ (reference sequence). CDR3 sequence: CASTKRDFGCGDYGYTF. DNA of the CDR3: TGTGCCAGCACCAAAAGAGATTTTGGGTGTGGAGACTATGGCTACACCTTC.

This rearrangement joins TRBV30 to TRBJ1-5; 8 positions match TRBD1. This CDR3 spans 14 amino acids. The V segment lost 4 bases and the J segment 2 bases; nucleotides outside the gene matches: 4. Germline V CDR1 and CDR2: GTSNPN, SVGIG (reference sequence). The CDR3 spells CAWTGGEGNQPQHF. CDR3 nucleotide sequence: TGTGCCTGGACAGGGGGCGAAGGCAATCAGCCCCAGCATTTT.

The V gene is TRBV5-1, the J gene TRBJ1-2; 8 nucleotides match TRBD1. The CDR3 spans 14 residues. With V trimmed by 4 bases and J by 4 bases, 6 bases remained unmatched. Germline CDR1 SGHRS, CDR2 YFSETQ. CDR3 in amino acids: CASSTGQGLYGYTF. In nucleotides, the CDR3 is TGCGCCAGCAGCACCGGACAGGGCCTCTATGGCTACACCTTC. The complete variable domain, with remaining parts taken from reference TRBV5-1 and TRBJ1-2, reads KAGVTQTPRYLIKTRGQQVTLSCSPISGHRSVSWYQQTPGQGLQFLFEYFSETQRNKGNFPGRFSGRQFSNSRSEMNVSTLELGDSALYLCASSTGQGLYGYTFGSGTRLTVV.